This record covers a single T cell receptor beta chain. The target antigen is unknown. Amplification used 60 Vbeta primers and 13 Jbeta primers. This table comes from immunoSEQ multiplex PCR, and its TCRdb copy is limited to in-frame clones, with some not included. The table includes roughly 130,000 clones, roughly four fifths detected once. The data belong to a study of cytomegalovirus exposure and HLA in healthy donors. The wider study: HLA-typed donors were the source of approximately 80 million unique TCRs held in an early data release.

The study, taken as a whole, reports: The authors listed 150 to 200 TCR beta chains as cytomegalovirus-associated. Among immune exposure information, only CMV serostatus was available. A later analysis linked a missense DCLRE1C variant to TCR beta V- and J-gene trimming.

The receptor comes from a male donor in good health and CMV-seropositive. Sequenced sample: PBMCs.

The CDR3 DNA sequence: TGTGCCAGCAGCCCAGGAGAAGCGGAATACCAAGAGACCCAGTACTTC. It is translated as CASSPGEAEYQETQYF. This chain joins TRBV27 and TRBJ2-5; the D gene is possibly TRBD2 (5 bases). Germline lookup yields CDR1 MNHEY and CDR2 SMNVEV (reference sequence). Trimming took 6 bases from V and 0 from J, leaving 17 bases between them. The length of the CDR3 is 16 residues.